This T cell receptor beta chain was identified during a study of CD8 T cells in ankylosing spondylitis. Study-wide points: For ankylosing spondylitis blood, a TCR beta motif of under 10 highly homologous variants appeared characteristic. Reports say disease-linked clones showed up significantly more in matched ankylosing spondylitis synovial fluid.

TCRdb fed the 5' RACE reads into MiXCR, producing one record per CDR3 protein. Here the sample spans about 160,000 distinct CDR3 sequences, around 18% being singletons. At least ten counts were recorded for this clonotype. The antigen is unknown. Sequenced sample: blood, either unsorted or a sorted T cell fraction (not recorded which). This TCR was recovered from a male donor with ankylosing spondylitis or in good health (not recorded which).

Here the CDR3 reads CASSFTGWNSNAEAFF. In DNA form, the CDR3 reads TGTGCCAGCAGTTTTACGGGGTGGAACTCCAACGCTGAAGCTTTCTTT. The V call is TRBV6-5, the J call TRBJ1-1; no clear D. The CDR3 contains 16 residues. The germline CDR1 and CDR2 sequences are MNHEY and SVGAGI. Between the trimmed V and J ends, which lost 4 bases and 6 bases, there was a span of 21 bases.